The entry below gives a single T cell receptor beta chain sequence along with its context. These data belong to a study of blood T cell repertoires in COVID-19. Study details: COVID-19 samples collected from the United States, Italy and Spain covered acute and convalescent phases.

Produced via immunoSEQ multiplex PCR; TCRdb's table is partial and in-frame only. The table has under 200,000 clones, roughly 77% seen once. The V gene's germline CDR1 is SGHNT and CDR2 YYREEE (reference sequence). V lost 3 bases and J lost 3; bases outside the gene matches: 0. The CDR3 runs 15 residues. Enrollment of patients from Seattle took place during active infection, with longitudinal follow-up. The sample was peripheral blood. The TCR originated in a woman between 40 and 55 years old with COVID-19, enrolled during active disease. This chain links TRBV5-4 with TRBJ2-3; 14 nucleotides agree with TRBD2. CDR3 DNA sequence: TGTGCCAGCAGCTGGACTAGCGGGGGGACAGATACGCAGTATTTT. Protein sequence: CASSWTSGGTDTQYF.